This T cell receptor beta chain was sequenced during a study of cytomegalovirus exposure and HLA in healthy donors. Across the study: Researchers previously reported finding about 110 million unique TCR beta sequences from 170 million or so T cells.

13 Jbeta primers and 60 Vbeta primers were used for the PCR. Sequencing used immunoSEQ multiplex PCR; TCRdb keeps in-frame clones, though not all of them. Its table lists tens of thousands of clones. The CDR3 sequence is 13 residues long. Germline CDR1 reads SGDLS; CDR2 reads YYNGEE. J was trimmed by 6 bases and V by 4 bases; bases with no gene match: 6. The sequence came from a middle-aged man in good health and CMV-seronegative. The sequenced sample consisted of PBMCs. This chain links TRBV9 with TRBJ1-1, with 7 bases that match TRBD1. CDR3 bases: TGTGCCAGCAGCCCGACAGGGAGGCCTGAAGCTTTCTTT. Protein product: CASSPTGRPEAFF.